The 21 T cell receptor beta chains presented below share a single source sample, sequenced in a study of cytomegalovirus exposure and HLA in healthy donors. Generated by immunoSEQ multiplex PCR, the TCRdb table keeps only in-frame clones and is missing some. The sample has about 140,000 clones; 80% to 90% are singletons. The sequenced material came from PBMCs. These receptor sequences come from a man aged 18-30 years in good health and CMV-seronegative.

The rearrangement uses TRBV12-5 and TRBJ2-2, with TRBD2 matching over 7 bases. The germline V gene encodes CDR1 LGHNT and CDR2 FRNRAP. Trimming at V came to 0 bases and at J to 7 bases, leaving 8 bases not matched to a gene. CDR3 size: 16 residues. This CDR3 reads CASGLVVGREHGELFF. In DNA form, the CDR3 reads TGTGCTAGTGGTTTGGTAGTAGGGCGGGAGCACGGGGAGCTGTTTTTT.

J is TRBJ1-5 and V is TRBV29-1; TRBD1 matches at 11 bases. With V trimmed by 5 bases and J by 7 bases, 4 bases remained unmatched. The CDR3 is 13 residues long. Germline CDR1 SQVTM, CDR2 ANQGSEA. The CDR3 reads CSVQGDRGQPQHF. The CDR3 DNA reads as TGCAGCGTTCAAGGGGACAGGGGGCAGCCCCAGCATTTT.

This chain links TRBV7-2 with TRBJ2-5; the match to TRBD1 covers 7 bases. The CDR3 consists of 13 residues. V lost 8 bases and J lost 2; bases outside the gene matches: 5. Germline assignment: CDR1 SGHTA and CDR2 FQGNSA. CDR3 sequence reads: CASGTALQETQYF. CDR3 DNA: TGTGCCAGCGGGACAGCGCTTCAAGAGACCCAGTACTTC.

This clone showed up just once. This chain uses TRBV18 with TRBJ1-1; 9 bases map to TRBD1. The CDR3 totals 16 residues. Germline loops: CDR1 KGHSH, CDR2 LQKENI. Losses at the gene ends were 6 bases for V and 7 bases for J; bases not matched to a gene: 15. This CDR3 is CASSGNRGPRWVEAFF. CDR3 sequence (DNA): TGTGCCAGCTCGGGGAACAGGGGGCCCCGATGGGTTGAAGCTTTCTTT.

The gene calls are TRBV7-8 and TRBJ1-1; a possible D gene is TRBD1 (5 bases). The length of the CDR3 is 13 residues. V lost 0 bases to trimming and J lost 5 bases, with 7 bases between them. Germline V lookup: CDR1 SGHVS, CDR2 FQNEAQ. The CDR3 is CASSLARGTEAFF. The CDR3 nucleotides read TGTGCCAGCAGCTTAGCGCGGGGGACTGAAGCTTTCTTT.

This chain uses TRBV10-3 with TRBJ2-5; 11 bases line up with TRBD1. The CDR3 is made up of 15 amino acids. V lost 6 bases, J lost 5 bases, and 8 bases stayed unmatched. Germline V lookup: CDR1 ENHRY, CDR2 SYGVKD. Written as DNA, the CDR3 is TGTGCCATCAGATCTAGGACAGGGGGCGTGGAGACCCAGTACTTC. Translation: CAIRSRTGGVETQYF.

The V gene is TRBV19, the J gene TRBJ1-4, with a tentative D call TRBD1 (5 bases). V was clipped by 10 bases and J by 8 bases, with 17 bases between them. This CDR3 comprises 13 residues. Germline values: CDR1 LNHDA, CDR2 SQIVND (reference sequence). CDR3 amino acids: CATRDGGSEKLFF. CDR3 sequence (DNA): TGTGCCACCCGGGACGGAGGGAGCGAAAAACTGTTTTTT.

A word on this clone: The same CDR3 also results from other DNA sequences found in this sample. V usage is TRBV11-2 and J usage is TRBJ2-7; D uncertain. V gave up 0 bases and J gave up 5 bases, with 11 bases separating them. Germline CDR1 SGHAT, CDR2 FQNNGV. This CDR3 is built from 14 residues. CDR3 bases: TGTGCCAGCAGCTTAGAGAAGGCCCGGGACGAGCAGTACTTC. Translated: CASSLEKARDEQYF.

This clone appeared once. The V call is TRBV6-5, the J call TRBJ1-1; 10 bases agree with TRBD1. The CDR3 runs to 15 residues. CDR1 is MNHEY and CDR2 is SVGAGI in the germline V gene. Losses at the gene ends were 6 bases for V and 3 bases for J; bases not matched to a gene: 7. The CDR3 is CASSRDRGGDTEAFF. The CDR3 nucleotides read TGTGCCAGCAGCCGGGACAGGGGCGGGGACACTGAAGCTTTCTTT.

The rearrangement joins TRBV5-5 to TRBJ1-1; D is uncertain. With 1 base removed from V and 6 bases from J, the gap between germline ends came to 13 bases. CDR3 size: 14 residues. The germline V gene has CDR1 SGHKS and CDR2 YYEKEE (reference sequence). As DNA, the CDR3 is TGTGCCAGCAGCTTGACTGGGGAGTGGGCTGAAGCTTTCTTT. Residues: CASSLTGEWAEAFF.

In this sample, this clone turned up once. The chain has TRBV7-9 and TRBJ1-3, with TRBD1 as a possible D gene (5 bases). The CDR3 covers 17 residues. Trimming cost V 5 bases and J 2 bases, with 19 bases left between them. The germline V gene encodes CDR1 SEHNR and CDR2 FQNEAQ (reference sequence). The CDR3 DNA reads as TGTGCCAGCAGCCCCTCAGACCCAGGGTCTCCTGGAAACACCATATATTTT. Its translation: CASSPSDPGSPGNTIYF.

J is TRBJ2-7 and V is TRBV10-3; tentative D call: TRBD2 (6 bases). In germline, CDR1 is ENHRY, CDR2 SYGVKD. V shed 9 bases and J shed 5 bases, with 20 bases lying between them. This CDR3 contains 14 residues. CDR3 sequence: CAMRRDFFLDEQYF. In DNA form, the CDR3 reads TGTGCCATGAGACGGGACTTCTTTTTAGACGAGCAGTACTTC.

The chain links TRBV5-1 to TRBJ2-2, with D tentatively TRBD1 (6 bases). CDR3 length: 14 residues. V lost 3 bases and J 1 base, leaving 7 bases between the germline ends. Per the germline V gene, CDR1 is SGHRS and CDR2 is YFSETQ. CDR3 nucleotide sequence: TGCGCCAGCAGCTGGACAGTGAACACCGGGGAGCTGTTTTTT. It specifies CASSWTVNTGELFF.

CDR3 nucleotides: TGCGCCAGCAGTTTCTTGTCCCCGAACACCGGGGAGCTGTTTTTT. Its translation: CASSFLSPNTGELFF. This chain uses TRBV5-1 with TRBJ2-2; D call uncertain. CDR1 and CDR2 (germline): SGHRS, YFSETQ. The CDR3 is made up of 15 amino acids. Trimming pared 5 bases from V and 0 bases from J, leaving 11 bases between.

The rearrangement uses TRBV4-3 and TRBJ1-5; 10 nucleotides match TRBD1. V lost 5 bases, J lost 6 bases, and 10 bases stayed unmatched. CDR1 is LGHNA and CDR2 is YSLEER in the germline V gene. The CDR3 consists of 16 residues. CDR3 bases: TGCGCCAGCAGCTCAGTTTGGGGGACAGGGGTTCAGCCCCAGCATTTT. It yields the protein CASSSVWGTGVQPQHF.

The chain couples TRBV2 to TRBJ1-4; TRBD1 agrees at 10 bases. CDR1 and CDR2 from the germline V gene are SNHLY and FYNNEI. The ends lost 5 bases at V and 8 bases at J; junction bases unmatched: 8. The CDR3 contains 15 residues. CDR3 loop: CASSWGQGFGEKLFF. The CDR3 bases are TGTGCCAGCAGTTGGGGACAGGGGTTTGGGGAAAAACTGTTTTTT.

The chain carries TRBV19 and TRBJ2-7, with TRBD1 matching 7 bases. CDR1 is LNHDA, CDR2 SQIVND, per germline (reference sequence). CDR3 length: 16 amino acids. V was clipped by 5 bases and J by 4 bases; unmatched bases: 14. CDR3 loop: CASSPTPGTEKYEQYF. The CDR3 DNA reads TGTGCCAGTAGTCCCACTCCCGGGACAGAGAAATACGAGCAGTACTTC.

The chain employs TRBV28 and TRBJ1-5; D perhaps matches TRBD1 (5 bases). Germline CDR1 is MDHEN and CDR2 is SYDVKM. V lost 6 bases and J 4 bases, leaving 10 bases between the germline ends. This CDR3 contains 13 residues. CDR3 DNA sequence: TGTGCCAGCAGGCGGGACGGAAATCAGCCCCAGCATTTT. It specifies CASRRDGNQPQHF.

This chain connects TRBV7-9 to TRBJ2-2; D gene uncertain. CDR1 is SEHNR and CDR2 is FQNEAQ in the germline V gene (reference sequence). The V gene lost 7 bases and the J gene lost 6 bases, with 12 bases spanning the gap. The CDR3 is 13 residues long. The CDR3 protein is CASTTLSSGELFF. In DNA, the CDR3 is TGTGCCAGCACCACTCTTAGTTCCGGGGAGCTGTTTTTT.

The chain carries TRBV6-6 and TRBJ2-5; 12 positions agree with TRBD2. CDR1 and CDR2 (germline): MNHNY, SVGAGI (reference sequence). The CDR3 has 15 residues. Trimming removed 5 bases from V and 5 bases from J; junction bases left unmatched: 6. The CDR3 region is CASSPGLAGWETQYF. CDR3 nucleotides: TGTGCCAGCAGTCCCGGACTAGCGGGGTGGGAGACCCAGTACTTC.

The chain employs TRBV10-3 and TRBJ1-1; TRBD1 matches at 7 bases. Germline V gene sequence: CDR1 ENHRY, CDR2 SYGVKD. The CDR3 covers 15 residues. V gave up 6 bases and J gave up 0 bases; unmatched junction bases: 7. The CDR3 loop is CAIRGGDSMNTEAFF. The CDR3 DNA sequence: TGTGCCATCAGGGGCGGGGACAGTATGAACACTGAAGCTTTCTTT.